This TCR beta chain was identified during a study of vaccination effects on CD4 cells after COVID-19. Points on this clone: As yet, its antigen is unknown.

Viral peptide pool expansion of antigen-specific CD4+ T cells preceded sequencing in the ViraFEST assay. Following 10 days of culture, CD4+ T cells were isolated. The vaccine recipients had no prior SARS-CoV-2 infection, with negative nucleocapsid antibodies. On day 3 and again on day 7, half the medium was replaced with IL-2 medium. The repertoire was sequenced with immunoSEQ multiplex PCR; TCRdb's copy has only in-frame clones and lacks some. The sample yields approximately 40,000 clones, around 70% seen once. The study, taken as a whole, reports: Vaccine- and infection-induced clones showed marked clonal contraction late following vaccination.

Trimming took 0 bases from V and 8 from J; bases not matched to a gene: 10. Germline V lookup: CDR1 SGDLS, CDR2 YYNGEE. This CDR3 is 15 amino acids long. The receptor was isolated from a human donor who received a COVID-19 vaccine. V and J are TRBV9 and TRBJ1-2; 7 nucleotides align to TRBD1. Specimen: CD4+ T cells from PBMCs cultured with SARS-CoV-2 spike peptides, collected before COVID-19 vaccination. This CDR3 is CASSVAEGARGGYTF. For the CDR3, the DNA is TGTGCCAGCAGCGTAGCCGAGGGGGCGAGAGGGGGCTACACCTTC.